What follows describes a single TCR beta chain. Its target is not known. There are 14 residues in the CDR3. Germline V gene sequence: CDR1 MRHNA, CDR2 SNTAGT. V was shortened by 3 bases and J by 2 bases, with 9 bases between the two germline ends. This sample was taken from a study of OX40 agonist ivuxolimab in advanced cancers. Study context: The patients received agonistic anti-OX40 (CD134) antibody ivuxolimab. Partial responses occurred in three patients (one hepatocellular carcinoma, two cutaneous melanoma). Study-wide results and limits: Patients who responded partially at 0.1-3.0 mg/kg showed clonal expansion ranking among the lowest. On average, CD8+ T cells showed a greater number of expanded clones than CD4+.

Here immunoSEQ multiplex PCR was the method, and the copy in TCRdb shows in-frame clones only, minus some. The table has over 25,000 clones, 75% to 85% seen once. V usage is TRBV6-4 and J usage is TRBJ2-3; perhaps TRBD1 as D (5 bases). This material consisted of CD4+ or CD8+ T cells sorted from blood, taken in a trial of the OX40 agonist ivuxolimab. The clonotype comes from an adult with an advanced solid tumor such as melanoma, head and neck, liver or kidney cancer. DNA of the CDR3: TGTGCCAGCAGTGATGGGGCTGACACAGATACGCAGTATTTT. Translated, it gives CASSDGADTDTQYF.